The rows below give T cell receptor beta chains drawn from one sample of a study of shared clonotypes between healthy human individuals. Clones were read by immunoSEQ multiplex PCR, and TCRdb kept only the in-frame ones, dropping some. The data contain around 600,000 clones, roughly 96% of them singletons. Sequencing input: naive CD8+ T cells sorted from blood. The receptors derive from a woman in her twenties or thirties in good health. Both conserved end residues are part of each CDR3. The D gene is left open where the match is weak. Clone size appears in some rows only: once, few, many, or a class for an expanded clone.

d_call clone_size j_call v_call cdr3_nt cdr3_aa
TRBD2 - TRBJ2-7 TRBV15 TGTGCCACCGCGGGAGGGCCAAAGTACGAGCAGTACTTC CATAGGPKYEQYF
TRBD2 - TRBJ2-1 TRBV28 TGTGCCAGCGGTCTTACCGGGAGGGGGAGGTCAACCTGGGGTGAGCAGTTCTTC CASGLTGRGRSTWGEQFF
TRBD2 once TRBJ2-5 TRBV13 TGTGCCAGCAGCGCGGGACTAGCGGGAGTGGAGACCCAGTACTTC CASSAGLAGVETQYF
TRBD2 - TRBJ2-7 TRBV4-1 TGCGCCAGCAGCCAAGACGACACGACTAGCGGGAGCTACGAGCAGTACTTC CASSQDDTTSGSYEQYF
- once TRBJ2-1 TRBV19 TGTGCCAGTAGTCCATTCCTCTACAATGAGCAGTTCTTC CASSPFLYNEQFF
TRBD1 - TRBJ2-2 TRBV2 TGTGCCAGCAGGTTCGGGACAGGGGCTACCGGGGAGCTGTTTTTT CASRFGTGATGELFF
- once TRBJ2-7 TRBV27 TGTGCCAGCAGTTTATCGCCAGATCCCTCTACTACAGAGCAGTACTTC CASSLSPDPSTTEQYF
TRBD1 - TRBJ2-7 TRBV27 TGTGCCAGCAGTACCCCCTGGCAGGGGGTTTACGAGCAGTACTTC CASSTPWQGVYEQYF
- once TRBJ2-1 TRBV11-2 TGTGCCAGCAGCTTAGAGCCCGGGACTCCGAGCTCCTACAATGAGCAGTTCTTC CASSLEPGTPSSYNEQFF
TRBD2 - TRBJ2-7 TRBV19 TGTGCCAGTAGTCCAGAACCGGGACTAGAGATGTACGAGCAGTACTTC CASSPEPGLEMYEQYF
- - TRBJ2-5 TRBV13 TGTGCCAGCAGCCAAACTAGCCCGTTAATCCGGGAGACCCAGTACTTC CASSQTSPLIRETQYF
- once TRBJ2-1 TRBV27 TGTGCCAGCAGTTGGGGAAATGAGCAGTTCTTC CASSWGNEQFF
TRBD2 - TRBJ2-1 TRBV5-6 TGTGCCAGCAGCTTGGCTAGCGGCAGGTACAATGAGCAGTTCTTC CASSLASGRYNEQFF
TRBD2 - TRBJ2-7 TRBV7-9 TGTGCCAGCAGCTACGGGACTAGCAGTTCCTACGAGCAGTACTTC CASSYGTSSSYEQYF
- - TRBJ2-2 TRBV28 TGTGCCAGCACCCCGAATTTCCCCGGGGAGCTGTTTTTT CASTPNFPGELFF
TRBD1 - TRBJ2-3 TRBV27 TGTGCCAGCAGTCGGACAGGGCGCACAGATACGCAGTATTTT CASSRTGRTDTQYF
- - TRBJ2-1 TRBV27 TGTGCCAGCAGTTTATTGGGACTGTACAATGAGCAGTTCTTC CASSLLGLYNEQFF
- - TRBJ1-1 TRBV28 TGTGCCAGCAGTTTATTCGGCCAGGGGCCTTTCTTT CASSLFGQGPFF
TRBD2 - TRBJ2-2 TRBV27 TGTGCCAGCAGAGAAGCGGGGGTCCACACCGGGGAGCTGTTTTTT CASREAGVHTGELFF
TRBD2 - TRBJ2-7 TRBV28 TGTGCCAGCAGTTGGGTTCCGGCGGGAGAGGGCGAGCAGTACTTC CASSWVPAGEGEQYF
- - TRBJ2-1 TRBV27 TGTGCCAGCAGTGCGGGGTCTAGGAATGAGCAGTTCTTC CASSAGSRNEQFF
- once TRBJ1-1 TRBV7-7 TGTGCCAGCAGCTTATACGCAGGGGACGCTGAAGCTTTCTTT CASSLYAGDAEAFF
- - TRBJ2-3 TRBV25-1 TGTGCCAGCAGTGACTCCAGGATCATCACAGATACGCAGTATTTT CASSDSRIITDTQYF
- once TRBJ1-1 TRBV28 TGTGCCAGCAGGTTACCTCGTAGGGTGGGAGCTTTCTTT CASRLPRRVGAFF